These 27 T cell receptor beta chains were sequenced from one sample in a study of T-cell memory formation after mild COVID-19. MiXCR, applied by TCRdb to the 5' RACE reads, yields one record per CDR3 protein. The data show 250,000 to 350,000 distinct CDR3 sequences, roughly 16% seen once. Sequencing used PBMCs or a T cell subset sorted from them (not recorded which). These TCRs come from a young man who had mild COVID-19 (a few samples of this study predate the infection). Cell type and time point are not known.

The genes are TRBV5-6 and TRBJ2-7, with 11 bases that match TRBD1. The length of the CDR3 is 15 residues. J was trimmed by 5 bases and V by 2 bases; bases with no gene match: 6. Germline CDR1 SGHDT, CDR2 YYEEEE. The CDR3: CASSLPGTGGNEQYF. DNA for the CDR3: TGTGCCAGCAGCTTACCCGGGACAGGGGGGAACGAGCAGTACTTC.

Ten or more counts support this clonotype. V is TRBV11-2 and J is TRBJ1-1; D is undetermined. The ends were cut back, 3 bases at V and 6 bases at J, with 8 bases in the middle. This CDR3 contains 12 residues. The germline V gene encodes CDR1 SGHAT and CDR2 FQNNGV. The CDR3 bases are TGTGCCAGCAGCTTCCCGGGAGCTGAAGCTTTCTTT. Its translation: CASSFPGAEAFF.

The chain recombines TRBV10-3 with TRBJ1-1, with 7 bases lining up with TRBD1. J was trimmed by 3 bases and V by 6 bases; bases with no gene match: 7. The CDR3 covers 14 residues. From germline, CDR1 is ENHRY and CDR2 SYGVKD. In nucleotides, the CDR3 is TGTGCCATCAGCGCAACAGGGGTGGACACTGAAGCTTTCTTT. Translation: CAISATGVDTEAFF.

V and J are TRBV5-1 and TRBJ2-7; D is uncertain. This CDR3 is built from 14 residues. V lost 0 bases and J 3 bases, leaving 10 bases between the germline ends. Germline CDR1 and CDR2: SGHRS and YFSETQ. The CDR3 is CASSLVSVGYEQYF. CDR3 in DNA: TGCGCCAGCAGCTTGGTTTCGGTGGGCTACGAGCAGTACTTC.

This clonotype was seen at least ten times. The rearrangement uses TRBV5-1 and TRBJ2-3; TRBD2 matches at 13 bases. This CDR3 is built from 17 residues. V shed 0 bases, J shed 4 bases, and the junction held 5 bases outside the gene matches. Germline CDR1 reads SGHRS; CDR2 reads YFSETQ. The CDR3, as DNA: TGCGCCAGCAGCTTGGCTCCTACTAGCGGGGGGGCAGATACGCAGTATTTT. Its translation is CASSLAPTSGGADTQYF.

This clonotype was seen many times. The V gene is TRBV5-1, the J gene TRBJ2-1, with D possibly TRBD1 on 5 matching bases. CDR3 size: 14 residues. CDR1 is SGHRS, CDR2 YFSETQ, per germline. Trimming shortened V by 6 bases and J by 0 bases, and 10 bases separated the two germline ends. The CDR3 DNA sequence: TGCGCCAGCACCACGCAGGGCTCCTACAATGAGCAGTTCTTC. Translation gives CASTTQGSYNEQFF.

The chain carries TRBV20-1 and TRBJ2-5; D remains unclear. Germline assignment: CDR1 DFQATT and CDR2 SNEGSKA (reference sequence). The V gene lost 0 bases and the J gene lost 2 bases, with 13 bases spanning the gap. CDR3 length: 15 residues. Here the CDR3 DNA reads TGCAGTGCTAGAGATCGCATCGTGGGGCAAGAGACCCAGTACTTC. Encoded protein: CSARDRIVGQETQYF.

This chain connects TRBV7-9 to TRBJ2-3; D gene unclear. CDR3 length: 17 residues. Germline loops: CDR1 SEHNR, CDR2 FQNEAQ (reference sequence). The V gene lost 0 bases and the J gene lost 4 bases, with 17 bases spanning the gap. CDR3 DNA: TGTGCCAGCAGCTTAGCCTTCGGCGTGGGTGGGGCAGATACGCAGTATTTT. This gives the protein CASSLAFGVGGADTQYF. Using reference TRBV7-9 and TRBJ2-3 for the parts outside the CDR3, the full variable domain is DTGVSQNPRHKITKRGQNVTFRCDPISEHNRLYWYRQTLGQGPEFLTYFQNEAQLEKSRLLSDRFSAERPKGSFSTLEIQRTEQGDSAMYLCASSLAFGVGGADTQYFGPGTRLTVL.

The rearrangement joins TRBV7-6 to TRBJ2-7; 10 positions match TRBD1. V shed 2 bases, J shed 4 bases, and the junction held 11 bases outside the gene matches. This CDR3 spans 17 amino acids. Germline assignment: CDR1 SGHVS and CDR2 FNYEAQ. CDR3 bases: TGTGCCAGCAGCTTAATAACGGCGGGACAGGGGACATACGAGCAGTACTTC. Translation: CASSLITAGQGTYEQYF.

This clonotype was observed at least ten times. In nucleotides, the CDR3 is TGTGCCAGCAGTTACGGGGGGACAGGGTCCTACGAGCAGTACTTC. Protein product: CASSYGGTGSYEQYF. V is TRBV6-5 and J is TRBJ2-7, with 9 bases fitting TRBD1. CDR1 and CDR2 from the germline V gene are MNHEY and SVGAGI. Losses at the gene ends were 2 bases for V and 1 base for J; bases not matched to a gene: 3. This CDR3 contains 15 residues.

V and J are TRBV6-1 and TRBJ1-3; tentative D call: TRBD1 (6 bases). The CDR3 spans 16 residues. The germline V and J ends were trimmed by 5 bases and 3 bases, with 17 bases remaining between them. Germline assignment: CDR1 MNHNS and CDR2 SASEGT. The CDR3 here is CASSRQASWVGNTIYF. The CDR3 DNA sequence: TGTGCCAGCAGTCGACAGGCGTCCTGGGTTGGAAACACCATATATTTT.

CDR3 protein: CASSETPGGKETQYF. In DNA form, the CDR3 reads TGTGCCAGCAGTGAAACTCCGGGGGGAAAAGAGACCCAGTACTTC. The gene calls are TRBV6-1 and TRBJ2-5; 7 positions match TRBD2. There are 15 residues in the CDR3. Germline V lookup: CDR1 MNHNS, CDR2 SASEGT. The trim removed 2 bases at V and 3 bases at J, leaving 6 bases unmatched.

J is TRBJ2-2 and V is TRBV5-1, with 10 positions matching TRBD1. Germline CDR1 is SGHRS and CDR2 is YFSETQ. The CDR3 loop spans 19 amino acids. V shed 8 bases and J 0 bases; nucleotides not matched to a gene: 16. The CDR3 region is CASRLPGQGLQPNTGELFF. The CDR3 DNA sequence: TGCGCCAGTAGACTACCGGGACAGGGGCTACAGCCGAACACCGGGGAGCTGTTTTTT.

This clonotype was seen a few times. The J gene is TRBJ2-5, the V gene TRBV7-8; TRBD2 matches at 9 bases. Trimming removed 5 bases from V and 5 bases from J; junction bases left unmatched: 12. The CDR3 has 16 residues. Germline V gene lookup returns CDR1 SGHVS and CDR2 FQNEAQ. The CDR3: CASSPEGGGDGETQYF. CDR3 bases: TGTGCCAGCAGCCCAGAAGGCGGGGGGGATGGTGAGACCCAGTACTTC.

The J gene is TRBJ2-7, the V gene TRBV10-1; 7 bases are shared with TRBD1. From germline, CDR1 is WNHNN and CDR2 SYGVQD (reference sequence). V lost 11 bases and J lost 3; bases outside the gene matches: 7. This CDR3 spans 12 amino acids. The CDR3 DNA is TGCGCCCCTTGGACAGGCTTCTACGAGCAGTACGTC. Translating gives CAPWTGFYEQYV.

The chain uses TRBV19 and TRBJ1-2; D ambiguous. Trimming cost V 1 base and J 10 bases, with 7 bases left between them. In germline, CDR1 is LNHDA, CDR2 SQIVND (reference sequence). The CDR3 loop spans 11 amino acids. The CDR3, as DNA: TGTGCCAGTAGTATAGGGGAGGCCTACACCTTC. Amino acids: CASSIGEAYTF.

This clonotype occurred many times. The chain has TRBV7-9 and TRBJ2-5; D may be TRBD1 or TRBD2 (5 bases each). The CDR3 has 16 amino acids. V was shortened by 5 bases and J by 5 bases, with 21 bases between the two germline ends. Looked up from germline, CDR1 is SEHNR and CDR2 is FQNEAQ (reference sequence). The CDR3 coding sequence is TGTGCCAGCAGCGATCCCCGGGGCTCCGTAGGGGAGACCCAGTACTTC. Its protein is CASSDPRGSVGETQYF.

In its sample, this clonotype was seen a few times. The rearrangement uses TRBV6-6 and TRBJ2-5; D is perhaps TRBD1 (7 bases). The V and J ends lost 6 bases and 5 bases respectively, with 19 bases between them. The CDR3 spans 15 residues. CDR1 and CDR2 (germline): MNHNY, SVGAGI (reference sequence). CDR3 loop: CASRPPLRGRETQYF. The CDR3 bases are TGTGCCAGCAGACCACCCCTCAGGGGGAGGGAGACCCAGTACTTC.

The genes are TRBV10-2 and TRBJ1-1, with 7 nucleotides matching TRBD1. Germline loops: CDR1 WSHSY, CDR2 SAAADI. This CDR3 has 13 amino acids. Trimming cost V 8 bases and J 5 bases; bases outside gene matches: 8. The CDR3 sequence is CASQFQGGTEAFF. CDR3 bases: TGCGCCAGCCAGTTCCAGGGGGGGACTGAAGCTTTCTTT.

The V call is TRBV7-3, the J call TRBJ1-6, with D uncertain. Between the trimmed V and J ends, which lost 5 bases and 7 bases, there was a span of 9 bases. Germline assignment: CDR1 SGHTA and CDR2 FQGTGA. This CDR3 contains 13 residues. The CDR3 region is CASSPMENSPLHF. DNA of the CDR3: TGTGCCAGCAGCCCCATGGAAAATTCACCCCTCCACTTT.

This chain links TRBV20-1 with TRBJ2-1; a weak D match, TRBD2 (7 bases). The CDR3 consists of 14 residues. Germline V gene lookup returns CDR1 DFQATT and CDR2 SNEGSKA (reference sequence). Trimming removed 6 bases at V and 2 bases at J, with 14 bases between. CDR3 sequence (DNA): TGCAGTGCGTTTAGGGGGGGTCCCTACAATGAGCAGTTCTTC. Translation gives CSAFRGGPYNEQFF.

This chain joins TRBV6-6 and TRBJ1-2, with D perhaps TRBD1 (6 bases). Germline V gives CDR1 MNHNY, CDR2 SVGAGI (reference sequence). The CDR3 consists of 13 residues. V lost 5 bases to trimming and J lost 8 bases, with 15 bases between them. CDR3 nucleotides: TGTGCCAGCAGTGACAACAGGGCGGAGGGCTACACCTTC. It yields the protein CASSDNRAEGYTF.

This rearrangement joins TRBV5-1 to TRBJ2-2, with TRBD2 matching over 11 bases. The CDR3 spans 16 residues. J lost 5 bases, V lost 0 bases, and 3 bases had no gene match. In germline, CDR1 is SGHRS, CDR2 YFSETQ. The CDR3 is CASSLAVAGGTGELFF. CDR3 DNA sequence: TGCGCCAGCAGCTTGGCCGTAGCGGGAGGGACCGGGGAGCTGTTTTTT.

This clonotype was observed at least ten times. This chain links TRBV28 with TRBJ2-7; a weak D match, TRBD2 (5 bases). The CDR3 has 16 residues. The V gene's germline CDR1 is MDHEN and CDR2 SYDVKM. V lost 4 bases and J lost 0, with 16 bases in between. The CDR3 DNA sequence: TGTGCCAGCAGTTGGGTTCGAGCGGACCTCTCCTACGAGCAGTACTTC. It encodes CASSWVRADLSYEQYF.

This clonotype was counted many times. This sequence joins TRBV6-6 and TRBJ1-5; no firm D call. Germline loops: CDR1 MNHNY, CDR2 SVGAGI (reference sequence). CDR3 length equals 16 residues. Trimming took off 2 bases at V and 6 bases at J, with 17 bases between the two ends. CDR3 region: CASSYNAGDYSQPQHF. Here the CDR3 DNA reads TGTGCCAGCAGTTACAACGCAGGAGATTATTCTCAGCCCCAGCATTTT.

The chain combines TRBV19 with TRBJ1-6, with no clear D. V dropped 5 bases and J dropped 13 bases, with 18 bases sitting between them. The CDR3 is 14 residues long. Germline CDR1 LNHDA, CDR2 SQIVND (reference sequence). CDR3 bases: TGTGCCAGTAGTGAACTCGCCGGGCCCAGGCCCCTCCACTTT. It translates to CASSELAGPRPLHF.

This clonotype has a handful of counts. The chain is built from TRBV7-6 and TRBJ2-5; D is unresolved. V shed 1 base and J shed 1 base, with 13 bases lying between them. Looked up from germline, CDR1 is SGHVS and CDR2 is FNYEAQ. CDR3 length: 16 amino acids. The CDR3 sequence: CASSLGAATTQETQYF. The CDR3 DNA reads as TGTGCCAGCAGCTTAGGGGCAGCAACTACCCAAGAGACCCAGTACTTC. Full variable domain (rest looked up from reference TRBV7-6 and TRBJ2-5): GAGVSQSPRYKVTKRGQDVALRCDPISGHVSLYWYRQALGQGPEFLTYFNYEAQQDKSGLPNDRFSAERPEGSISTLTIQRTEQRDSAMYRCASSLGAATTQETQYFGPGTRLLVL.